One T cell receptor beta chain is described in this entry. No antigen is known for it. No much larger clone is present one base from it, and per-base qualities are unavailable. The library was made by 5' RACE. Instrument used: Illumina HiSeq 2500. A second PCR of about 7 to 12 cycles was run with a J-beta primer mix and a sample-barcoded 5' primer. Each TCR beta cDNA molecule received a unique molecular identifier from a template-switch 5' adaptor carrying 12 random nucleotides. At least 3 million CDR3-containing paired-end reads were obtained from each sample. First-strand cDNA synthesis was performed from all RNA using the Mint cDNA synthesis kit, with priming by a TRBC-specific oligonucleotide. Following uracil-DNA glycosylase treatment, a first 18-cycle PCR with universal primers M1SS and BC2_uni_R was performed on all cDNA. In the authors' own workflow: Each sample was normalized by randomly selecting 1 million high-quality reads, each carrying a distinct molecular identifier. Instead of being binned into consensus sequences, reads that shared molecular identifiers were thrown out. MiTCR, set to a Q25 quality threshold and the strictest error-elimination algorithm, was used for CDR3 identification, clonotype clustering and error correction. A nonparametric unseen species model with Euler transformation was used to estimate a lower bound on total TCR beta diversity. Using fastp trimming at Q25 and MiXCR clonotype assembly, TCRdb reanalyzed the public sequencing data and kept in-frame beta chains. CDR3 protein duplicates are merged, each entry listing the most common genes and DNA. TCRdb, not the original authors, processed these V and J calls. This sample has 270,000 or so distinct CDR3 sequences in its table, and around 30% of those were observed once. In total, the top ten clones hold around 30% of the sample.

The CDR3, cysteine through phenylalanine, is 13 amino acids long. Just the 39-base CDR3 DNA is kept, in frame starting at base 1. At the junction V is shortened by 7 bases and J by 0 bases, with 10 bases in between. From a lookup of the germline V gene, CDR1 and CDR2 are SQVTM and ANQGSEA. The data originate from a study of blood T cells in healthy people across ages (dated by TCRdb to the mid-2010s). With respect to the entire study: In model experiments, template switching captured about one uniquely barcoded TCR beta cDNA molecule for every two T cells. The study measured age-related changes in TCR beta repertoire diversity using deep sequencing normalized with unique cDNA molecular identifiers. The donors were divided into four age groups: young (average around 16 years), middle-aged (around 37), aged (roughly 60) and long-lived (about 84). To avoid experimental bias, donors of different ages were randomly spread across the sequencing lanes. For two donors (one aged 18 to 30 and one aged 80 or older), the study analyzed two additional independent replicas of 1 million unique cDNA reads from the same blood draw.

Study-wide conclusions, independent of this receptor: A strong correlation was found between observed TCR beta diversity and the percentage of naive T cells measured by flow cytometry. The CMV infection status of donors was not known, potentially confounding age-related changes in expanded clonotypes. Estimates of total diversity from one million sequenced T cells were regarded as lower bounds and underestimates. Compared with the aged group, the long-lived group had more naive CD4+ T cells, fewer expanded clones and increased TCR diversity, suggesting age selection. Observed TCR beta diversity per million T cells fell roughly linearly with age, and a significant reduction was already apparent by age roughly 40. Bulk unsorted PBMC profiling prevented conclusive comparison of naive and antigen-experienced compartments.

Donors were under 40 systemically healthy Caucasian individuals from Russia aged 6 to 90 years. About 10 milliliters of peripheral blood were collected from each donor into EDTA-treated Vacutainer tubes. Ficoll-Paque density-gradient centrifugation was used to isolate PBMCs, with at least 7 million per sample. Total RNA was extracted from PBMCs with Trizol reagent, with at least 5.5 micrograms obtained per sample. The percentages of naive CD45RAhigh/CD27high T cells were determined by flow cytometry on a PBMC aliquot from every donor. The TCR sequence derives from a woman aged 70 to 79 in good health. This chain joins TRBV29-1 to TRBJ2-1, with the D gene not clear enough to name. The specimen was blood. The nucleotides read TGCAGCGGTGGGGTTAGCTCCTACAATGAGCAGTTCTTC. Translated, it gives CSGGVSSYNEQFF.